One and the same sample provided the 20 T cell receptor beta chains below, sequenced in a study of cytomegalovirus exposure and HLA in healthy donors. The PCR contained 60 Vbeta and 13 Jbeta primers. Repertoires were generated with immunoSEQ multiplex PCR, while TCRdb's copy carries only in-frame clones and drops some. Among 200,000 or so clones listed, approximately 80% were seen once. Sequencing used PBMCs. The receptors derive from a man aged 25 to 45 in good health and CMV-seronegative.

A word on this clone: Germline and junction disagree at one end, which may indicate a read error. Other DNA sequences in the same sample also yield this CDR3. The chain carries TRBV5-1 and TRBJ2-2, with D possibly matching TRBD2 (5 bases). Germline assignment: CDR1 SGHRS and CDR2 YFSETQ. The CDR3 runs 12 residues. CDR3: CASSLTTGELFF. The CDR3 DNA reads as TGCGCCAGCAGCTTGACAACCGGGGAGTTGTTTTTT.

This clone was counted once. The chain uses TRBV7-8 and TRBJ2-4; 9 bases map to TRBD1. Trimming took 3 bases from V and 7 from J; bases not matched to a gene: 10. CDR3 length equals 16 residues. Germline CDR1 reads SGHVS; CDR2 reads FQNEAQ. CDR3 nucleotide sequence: TGTGCCAGCAGCTTTAGAGGTACAGGGGGCTGGAACATTCAGTACTTC. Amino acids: CASSFRGTGGWNIQYF.

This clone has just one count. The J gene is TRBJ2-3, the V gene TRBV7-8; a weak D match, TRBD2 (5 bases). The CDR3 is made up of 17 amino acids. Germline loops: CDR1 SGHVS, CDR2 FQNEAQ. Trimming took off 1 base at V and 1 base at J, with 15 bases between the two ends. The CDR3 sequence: CASSLGALGSRTDTQYF. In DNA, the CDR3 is TGTGCCAGCAGCTTAGGAGCCCTAGGGAGCCGCACAGATACGCAGTATTTT.

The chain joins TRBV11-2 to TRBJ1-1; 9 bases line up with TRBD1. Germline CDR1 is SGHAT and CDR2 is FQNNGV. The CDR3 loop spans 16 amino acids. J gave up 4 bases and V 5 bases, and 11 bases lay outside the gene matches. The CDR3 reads CASSKHTGGGFTEAFF. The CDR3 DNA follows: TGTGCCAGCAGCAAACACACAGGGGGCGGGTTCACTGAAGCTTTCTTT.

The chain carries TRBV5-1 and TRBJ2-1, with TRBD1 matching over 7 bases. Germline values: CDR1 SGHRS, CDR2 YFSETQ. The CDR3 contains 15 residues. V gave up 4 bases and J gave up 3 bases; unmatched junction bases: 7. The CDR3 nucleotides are TGCGCCAGCAGCGAGACAGGGAACAGCTACAATGAGCAGTTCTTC. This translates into CASSETGNSYNEQFF.

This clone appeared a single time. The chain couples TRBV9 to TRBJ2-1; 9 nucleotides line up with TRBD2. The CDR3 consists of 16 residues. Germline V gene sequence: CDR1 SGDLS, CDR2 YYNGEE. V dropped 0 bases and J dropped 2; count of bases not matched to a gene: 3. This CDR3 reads CASSVVERGAYNEQFF. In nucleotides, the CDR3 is TGTGCCAGCAGCGTAGTTGAGCGGGGGGCCTACAATGAGCAGTTCTTC. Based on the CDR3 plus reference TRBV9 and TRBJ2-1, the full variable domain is DSGVTQTPKHLITATGQRVTLRCSPRSGDLSVYWYQQSLDQGLQFLIQYYNGEERAKGNILERFSAQQFPDLHSELNLSSLELGDSALYFCASSVVERGAYNEQFFGPGTRLTVL.

The CDR3 here is CASSQAQGIAKNIQYF. Here the CDR3 DNA reads TGCGCCAGCAGCCAAGCTCAGGGAATAGCCAAAAACATTCAGTACTTC. V and J are TRBV4-1 and TRBJ2-4; D possibly corresponds to TRBD1 (5 bases). V was shortened by 1 base and J by 0 bases, with 10 bases between the two germline ends. The CDR3 extends over 16 amino acids. Germline V lookup: CDR1 MGHRA, CDR2 YSYEKL.

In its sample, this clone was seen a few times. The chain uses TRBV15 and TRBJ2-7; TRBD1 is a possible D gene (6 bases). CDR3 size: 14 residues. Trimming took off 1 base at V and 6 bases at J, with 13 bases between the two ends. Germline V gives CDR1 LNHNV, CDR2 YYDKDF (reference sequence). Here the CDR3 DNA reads TGTGCCACCAGCAGAGTAGGGACACAGCGCGAGCAGTACTTC. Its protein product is CATSRVGTQREQYF. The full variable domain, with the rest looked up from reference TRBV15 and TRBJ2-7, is DAMVIQNPRYQVTQFGKPVTLSCSQTLNHNVMYWYQQKSSQAPKLLFHYYDKDFNNEADTPDNFQSRRPNTSFCFLDIRSPGLGDTAMYLCATSRVGTQREQYFGPGTRLTVT.

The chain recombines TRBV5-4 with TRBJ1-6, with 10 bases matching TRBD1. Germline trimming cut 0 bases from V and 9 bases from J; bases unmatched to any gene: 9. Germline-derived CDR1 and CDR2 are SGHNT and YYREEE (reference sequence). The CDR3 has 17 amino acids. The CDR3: CASSLGTPGTGVSPLHF. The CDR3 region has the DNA TGTGCCAGCAGCTTGGGGACCCCCGGGACAGGGGTTTCACCCCTCCACTTT.

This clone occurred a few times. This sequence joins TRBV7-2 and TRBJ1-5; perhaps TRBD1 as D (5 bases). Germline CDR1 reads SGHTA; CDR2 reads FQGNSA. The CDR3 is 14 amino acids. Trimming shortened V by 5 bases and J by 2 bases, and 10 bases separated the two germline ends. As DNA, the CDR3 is TGTGCCAGCAGCACCAGGGTAGGCAATCAGCCCCAGCATTTT. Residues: CASSTRVGNQPQHF.

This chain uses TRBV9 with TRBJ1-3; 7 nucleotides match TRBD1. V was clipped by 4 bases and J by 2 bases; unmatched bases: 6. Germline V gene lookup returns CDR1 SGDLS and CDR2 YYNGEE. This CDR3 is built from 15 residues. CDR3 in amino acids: CASSTRTGAGNTIYF. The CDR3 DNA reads TGTGCCAGCAGCACGCGGACAGGCGCTGGAAACACCATATATTTT.

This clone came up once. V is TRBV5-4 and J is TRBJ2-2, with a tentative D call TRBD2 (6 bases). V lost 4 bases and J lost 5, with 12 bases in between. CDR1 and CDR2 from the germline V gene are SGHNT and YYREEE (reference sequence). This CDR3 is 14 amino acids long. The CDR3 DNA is TGTGCCAGCAGCCCTACCCTAGCGACCGGGGAGCTGTTTTTT. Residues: CASSPTLATGELFF.

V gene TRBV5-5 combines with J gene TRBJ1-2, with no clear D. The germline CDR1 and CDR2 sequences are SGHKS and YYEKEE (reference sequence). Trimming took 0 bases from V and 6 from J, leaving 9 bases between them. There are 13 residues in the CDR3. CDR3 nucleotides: TGTGCCAGCAGCTTGGGGCCTAGGCATGGCTACACCTTC. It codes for CASSLGPRHGYTF.

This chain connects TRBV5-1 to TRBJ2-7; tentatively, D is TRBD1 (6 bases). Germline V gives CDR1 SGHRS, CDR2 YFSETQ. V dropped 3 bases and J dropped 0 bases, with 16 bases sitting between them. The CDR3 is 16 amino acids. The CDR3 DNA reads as TGCGCCAGCAGCTCAGGGGCAGGAAAACTCTCCTACGAGCAGTACTTC. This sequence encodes CASSSGAGKLSYEQYF.

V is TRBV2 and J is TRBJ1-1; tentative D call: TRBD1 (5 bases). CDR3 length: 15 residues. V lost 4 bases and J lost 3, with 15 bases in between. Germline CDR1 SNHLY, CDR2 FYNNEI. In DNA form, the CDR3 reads TGTGCCAGCAGTGTCCAGGGTGTGGTTGACACTGAAGCTTTCTTT. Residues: CASSVQGVVDTEAFF.

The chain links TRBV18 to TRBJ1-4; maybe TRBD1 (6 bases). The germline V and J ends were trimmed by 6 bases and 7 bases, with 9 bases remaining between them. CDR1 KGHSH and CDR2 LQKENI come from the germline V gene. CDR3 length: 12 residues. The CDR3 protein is CASSAGVEKLFF. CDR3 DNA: TGTGCCAGCTCCGCAGGGGTTGAAAAACTGTTTTTT.

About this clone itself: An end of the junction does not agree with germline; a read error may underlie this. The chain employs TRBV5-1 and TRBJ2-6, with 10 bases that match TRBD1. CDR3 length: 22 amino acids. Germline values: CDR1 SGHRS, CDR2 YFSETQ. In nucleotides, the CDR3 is TGCGCCAGCAGCTTGACCGTAGGGACAGGGGCCGGAATTAGCTCTGGGGCCAGCGTCCTGACTTTC. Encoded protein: CASSLTVGTGAGISSGASVLTF.

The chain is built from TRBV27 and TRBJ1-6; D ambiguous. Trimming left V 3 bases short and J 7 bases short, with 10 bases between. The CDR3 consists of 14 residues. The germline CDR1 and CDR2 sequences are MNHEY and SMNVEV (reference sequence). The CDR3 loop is CASSFAQTNSPLHF. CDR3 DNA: TGTGCCAGCAGTTTCGCACAAACCAATTCACCCCTCCACTTT.

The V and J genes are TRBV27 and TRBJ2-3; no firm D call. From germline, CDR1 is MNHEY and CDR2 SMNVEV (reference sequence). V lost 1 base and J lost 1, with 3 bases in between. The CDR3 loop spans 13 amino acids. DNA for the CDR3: TGTGCCAGCAGTTTATTAGGCACAGATACGCAGTATTTT. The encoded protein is CASSLLGTDTQYF.

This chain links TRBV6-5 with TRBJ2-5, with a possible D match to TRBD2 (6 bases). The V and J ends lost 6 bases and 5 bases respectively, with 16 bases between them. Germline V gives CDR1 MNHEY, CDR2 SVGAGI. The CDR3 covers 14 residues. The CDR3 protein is CASRRLGNAETQYF. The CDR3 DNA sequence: TGTGCCAGCAGACGACTAGGGAACGCCGAGACCCAGTACTTC.